The 22 T cell receptor beta chains given below trace back to one sample, sequenced in a study of blood T cell repertoires in COVID-19. TCRdb keeps only in-frame clones here, not all; method: immunoSEQ multiplex PCR. The sample has roughly 300,000 clones, 83% seen once. The specimen sequenced was peripheral blood. The receptor set was obtained from a woman aged 50 to 65 who had recovered from COVID-19.

CDR3 coding DNA: TGTGCCAGCAGCCACAGCGGGGGGGCGGGGACCCAGTACTTC. Translated: CASSHSGGAGTQYF. The rearrangement links TRBV7-2 to TRBJ2-5; 10 bases align to TRBD2. Germline V lookup: CDR1 SGHTA, CDR2 FQGNSA. The length of the CDR3 is 14 residues. J gave up 7 bases and V 5 bases, and 7 bases lay outside the gene matches.

Remarks on this clone: This same CDR3 is encoded by further DNA sequences in the sample. The rearrangement uses TRBV27 and TRBJ2-5; D unclear. Germline V gives CDR1 MNHEY, CDR2 SMNVEV (reference sequence). The CDR3 spans 12 residues. The V gene lost 5 bases and the J gene lost 0 bases, with 4 bases spanning the gap. CDR3 amino acids: CASSPNQETQYF. The CDR3 DNA follows: TGTGCCAGCAGTCCCAACCAAGAGACCCAGTACTTC.

V gene TRBV11-2 combines with J gene TRBJ1-1; 7 nucleotides match TRBD1. The CDR3 is made up of 14 amino acids. Germline-derived CDR1 and CDR2 are SGHAT and FQNNGV. V shed 5 bases and J 4 bases; nucleotides not matched to a gene: 7. The CDR3 DNA is TGTGCCAGCAGCCTCTCAGGGGGTGGCACTGAAGCTTTCTTT. Amino acid sequence: CASSLSGGGTEAFF.

This sequence joins TRBV7-2 and TRBJ1-2; D is uncertain. V lost 3 bases and J lost 3, with 5 bases in between. Germline CDR1 and CDR2: SGHTA and FQGNSA. CDR3 length equals 12 residues. DNA for the CDR3: TGTGCCAGCAGCTTCTCGGACTATGGCTACACCTTC. This translates into CASSFSDYGYTF.

The chain recombines TRBV28 with TRBJ1-5, with 7 bases aligning to TRBD1. There are 15 residues in the CDR3. CDR1 is MDHEN, CDR2 SYDVKM, per germline. The J segment lost 5 bases and the V segment lost 3 bases, leaving 7 bases of the junction unmatched. The CDR3: CASSFVGTDYQPQHF. CDR3 nucleotide sequence: TGTGCCAGCAGTTTCGTAGGGACAGACTATCAGCCCCAGCATTTT.

The chain couples TRBV4-1 to TRBJ2-7; TRBD2 matches at 10 bases. The J segment lost 7 bases and the V segment lost 4 bases, leaving 4 bases of the junction unmatched. Germline CDR1 and CDR2: MGHRA and YSYEKL. CDR3 length: 13 amino acids. The CDR3 coding sequence is TGCGCCAGCAGCCCTCGTAGCGGGGGGGAGCAGTACTTC. Protein: CASSPRSGGEQYF.

The V gene is TRBV2, the J gene TRBJ1-6; 7 nucleotides match TRBD1. Germline assignment: CDR1 SNHLY and CDR2 FYNNEI. CDR3 length: 16 residues. V shed 6 bases, J shed 5 bases, and the junction held 10 bases outside the gene matches. The CDR3 is CASRDPGTAHNSPLHF. In nucleotides, the CDR3 is TGTGCCAGCAGGGACCCGGGGACAGCCCATAATTCACCCCTCCACTTT.

The V and J genes are TRBV7-2 and TRBJ1-1; a weak D match, TRBD1 (6 bases). The germline gives CDR1 SGHTA, CDR2 FQGNSA. V shed 7 bases and J shed 5 bases, with 23 bases lying between them. This CDR3 has 16 residues. CDR3 bases: TGTGCCAGCATCGCTAAACCAGGACAGTCAAAAACTGAAGCTTTCTTT. It encodes CASIAKPGQSKTEAFF. The whole variable domain, remainder taken from reference TRBV7-2 and TRBJ1-1, is GAGVSQSPSNKVTEKGKDVELRCDPISGHTALYWYRQSLGQGLEFLIYFQGNSAPDKSGLPSDRFSAERTGGSVSTLTIQRTQQEDSAVYLCASIAKPGQSKTEAFFGQGTRLTVV.

This chain joins TRBV7-3 and TRBJ2-1; possible D gene TRBD1, 6 bases. The CDR3 has 13 amino acids. Between the trimmed V and J ends, which lost 4 bases and 6 bases, there was a span of 10 bases. Looked up from germline, CDR1 is SGHTA and CDR2 is FQGTGA. The CDR3 reads CASSYLGGNEQFF. DNA for the CDR3: TGTGCCAGCAGCTACCTAGGGGGCAATGAGCAGTTCTTC.

The CDR3 protein is CASSRQLYNSPLHF. The CDR3 DNA reads as TGTGCCAGCAGTAGACAGCTCTATAATTCACCCCTCCACTTT. The rearrangement links TRBV3-1 (or the pseudogene TRBV3-2) to TRBJ1-6; TRBD1 is a possible D gene (5 bases). V lost 6 bases and J 3 bases, leaving 9 bases between the germline ends. Per the germline V gene, CDR1 is LGHDT and CDR2 is YNNKEL (reference sequence). The CDR3 has 14 residues.

CDR3 amino acids: CASSIQTNTEAFF. The CDR3 nucleotides read TGTGCCAGCAGTATACAGACGAACACTGAAGCTTTCTTT. This sequence joins TRBV25-1 and TRBJ1-1; D is undetermined. The CDR3 contains 13 residues. V lost 5 bases and J lost 1, with 8 bases in between. Germline V gives CDR1 MGHDK, CDR2 SYGVNS.

The J gene is TRBJ1-4, the V gene TRBV4-3; D call uncertain. CDR1 LGHNA and CDR2 YSLEER come from the germline V gene. The CDR3 loop spans 14 amino acids. Between the trimmed V and J ends, which lost 1 base and 8 bases, there was a span of 11 bases. In DNA form, the CDR3 reads TGCGCCAGCAGCCAAGCCGAAACGGGGGAAAAACTGTTTTTT. Translated, it gives CASSQAETGEKLFF.

This clone was detected only once. The junction departs from the called germline gene at one end, perhaps through a read error. V and J are TRBV2 and TRBJ2-7; 10 nucleotides line up with TRBD2. Germline values: CDR1 SNHLY, CDR2 FYNNEI. CDR3 length: 15 residues. CDR3 sequence: CASREGLAADYEQYF. For the CDR3, the DNA is TGTGCCAGCAGAGAAGGACTAGCGGCGGACTACGAGCAGTACTTC.

The V and J genes are TRBV27 and TRBJ2-4, with D possibly TRBD2 on 6 matching bases. Germline V lookup: CDR1 MNHEY, CDR2 SMNVEV (reference sequence). This CDR3 has 11 residues. Trimming removed 8 bases at V and 12 bases at J, with 14 bases between. CDR3 sequence reads: CASFATGDQYF. CDR3 coding DNA: TGTGCCAGCTTCGCGACGGGGGATCAGTACTTC.

J is TRBJ2-3 and V is TRBV28; D is perhaps TRBD2 (6 bases). The V and J ends lost 2 bases and 4 bases respectively, with 7 bases between them. The CDR3 sequence is 13 residues long. Germline V gene data show CDR1 as MDHEN and CDR2 as SYDVKM. CDR3 amino acids: CASSLGGPDTQYF. In DNA, the CDR3 is TGTGCCAGCAGTTTAGGAGGGCCAGATACGCAGTATTTT.

This clone was seen a single time. The V and J genes are TRBV15 and TRBJ1-2, with 8 nucleotides matching TRBD1. The V gene's germline CDR1 is LNHNV and CDR2 YYDKDF (reference sequence). With 5 bases clipped from V and 8 bases from J, the junction kept 7 bases outside the gene matches. This CDR3 spans 13 amino acids. The CDR3 DNA reads as TGTGCCACCAGCGTGGACAGGGTTAGGGGCTACACCTTC. This sequence encodes CATSVDRVRGYTF.

The CDR3 nucleotides are TGTGCCAGTAGACCCGGGACAGGGAACTATGGCTACACCTTC. It yields the protein CASRPGTGNYGYTF. V gene TRBV19 combines with J gene TRBJ1-2, with TRBD1 matching 9 bases. In germline, CDR1 is LNHDA, CDR2 SQIVND (reference sequence). The V and J ends lost 6 bases and 2 bases, in that order; junction bases with no gene match: 4. The CDR3 length is 14 residues.

The rearrangement links TRBV18 to TRBJ2-5; D ambiguous. CDR1 is KGHSH, CDR2 LQKENI, per germline. Between the trimmed V and J ends, which lost 0 bases and 0 bases, there was a span of 2 bases. CDR3 size: 13 residues. The CDR3 region is CASSPPDQETQYF. The CDR3, as DNA: TGTGCCAGCTCACCACCCGACCAAGAGACCCAGTACTTC. The full variable domain, its missing parts supplied by reference TRBV18 and TRBJ2-5, is NAGVMQNPRHLVRRRGQEARLRCSPMKGHSHVYWYRQLPEEGLKFMVYLQKENIIDESGMPKERFSAEFPKEGPSILRIQQVVRGDSAAYFCASSPPDQETQYFGPGTRLLVL.

Worth noting for this clone: Other DNA sequences in this specimen translate into the identical CDR3. The chain couples TRBV29-1 to TRBJ2-5; D perhaps matches TRBD1 (5 bases). CDR1 SQVTM and CDR2 ANQGSEA come from the germline V gene. The germline V and J ends were trimmed by 4 bases and 5 bases, with 8 bases remaining between them. The length of the CDR3 is 11 residues. The CDR3 region has the DNA TGCAGCGTTGGCAGGGTTGAGACCCAGTACTTC. Protein: CSVGRVETQYF.

The V call is TRBV10-2, the J call TRBJ2-1; perhaps TRBD2 as D (6 bases). The germline V gene has CDR1 WSHSY and CDR2 SAAADI. The CDR3 extends over 13 amino acids. V lost 6 bases, J lost 6 bases, and 12 bases lay in between. Here the CDR3 DNA reads TGCGCCAGCAGCCCGCGTAGCGGCAATGAGCAGTTCTTC. Its translation: CASSPRSGNEQFF.

This sequence joins TRBV27 and TRBJ2-3, with 8 bases identical to TRBD2. The CDR3 is 15 amino acids. Germline V gene lookup returns CDR1 MNHEY and CDR2 SMNVEV (reference sequence). Trimming took 6 bases from V and 3 from J; bases not matched to a gene: 8. This CDR3 is CASRGTSGRTDTQYF. The CDR3 DNA is TGTGCCAGCAGGGGAACTAGCGGCAGGACAGATACGCAGTATTTT.

The chain carries TRBV6-2 or TRBV6-3 and TRBJ1-2, with D unclear. CDR1 and CDR2 (germline): MNHEY, SVGEGT. The CDR3 runs to 14 residues. The V gene lost 0 bases and the J gene lost 4 bases, with 9 bases spanning the gap. The CDR3 region has the DNA TGTGCCAGCAGTTACTCGACATTTCCCTATGGCTACACCTTC. As protein: CASSYSTFPYGYTF.